This TCR beta chain was captured in a study of T cells after yellow fever vaccination. Trimming cost V 3 bases and J 2 bases, with 14 bases left between them. The germline CDR1 and CDR2 sequences are LNHDA and SQIVND (reference sequence). The CDR3 contains 15 residues. General observations from the study: Across the CD4 and CD8 compartments, a small share of clonotypes was present in both. In FACS-sorted repertoires, abundant clonotypes from the bulk population could appear as contaminants. Reappearance after the booster was seen for most primary-vaccination clones, at more than 95% CD4 and around 90% CD8.

This clonotype was found a few times. The target antigen is unknown. 5'RACE template switching generated TCR cDNA, adding a universal primer site and UMIs. TCRdb redid the calling of the 5' RACE reads with MiXCR, one entry per CDR3 protein. The table records over 100,000 distinct CDR3 sequences, 7% to 8.5% of them present only once. Material: CD8+ T cells sorted from PBMCs, obtained 45 days after the yellow fever booster vaccination. The receptor's source is a man aged 30 to 39 who received the YFV17D yellow fever vaccine. V usage is TRBV19 and J usage is TRBJ2-7, with D maybe TRBD2 (6 bases). The CDR3 loop reads CASSIRAGSAYEQYF. The DNA of the CDR3 is TGTGCCAGTAGTATTAGGGCCGGGAGCGCCTACGAGCAGTACTTC.